This TCR beta chain was sequenced during a study of post-analysis software for immune sequencing data (dated by TCRdb to about 2015). Describing the broader study: Disease courses on record covered relapsing-remitting, secondary progressive and progressive-relapsing multiple sclerosis, though some patients had no subtype annotation. A subset of samples was prepared in parallel using single-end sample barcoding, then pooled and co-amplified after Illumina adapter ligation. Patient repertoires were compared against around twelve previously published healthy control repertoires from donors aged about 6 to 26 years.

The method behind the library was PCR. Sequencing was performed on an Illumina HiSeq 2500. To reduce PCR and sequencing biases, unique molecular identifiers were built into the TCR beta cDNA libraries. Every 1 to 10 million input T cells yielded 500,000 or so cDNA molecules, meaning each molecule approximated one T cell. The patient libraries were prepared and sequenced using the same protocol as the earlier healthy control dataset. Within a given batch, samples were prepared together, multiplexed and sequenced on the same HiSeq lane. Per the original workflow: MIGEC handled the raw barcoded reads, throwing out single-read molecular identifier groups before consensus assembly and CDR3 extraction. Clonotype tables were post-analysed with VDJtools, and diversity was normalized by down-sampling all datasets to the smallest sample size. In repertoire overlap clustering, CDR3 amino acid sequences, but not nucleotide sequences, were matched to correct batch-related cross-sample contamination. TCRdb trimmed public reads at Q25 via fastp, called clones via MiXCR and kept in-frame beta chains. Each CDR3 protein appears once, grouped with its most common genes and DNA. The V and J calls, along with clone size, are taken from TCRdb and not from the paper's own processing. Across this sample there are about 170,000 distinct CDR3 sequences, with around 30% seen only once. The ten largest clones add up to approximately 1.6% of the sample.

This clonotype appeared once. Its antigen target is currently unknown. A single base separates this from a much larger clone, so it may be a read error. Looking up the germline V gene (reference sequence) yields CDR1 SEHNR and CDR2 FQNEAQ. V trim: 5 bases; J trim: 5 bases; unmatched bases: 7. Reading from cysteine to phenylalanine, the CDR3 counts 14 amino acids. Of all the DNA, just the CDR3 is kept, 42 bases in frame from base 1. Study-level results and caveats: Multiple sclerosis patients had significantly lower normalized Chao1 diversity than controls, a result that suggests substantial peripheral T-cell clonal expansion. The multiple sclerosis patient group was slightly younger than the control group. When samples were clustered directly using the F measure, samples prepared in the same batch co-clustered strongly, which prompted a batch-effect correction. Significantly higher frequencies in patients than in controls were found for five or six TRBV segments, including TRBV5-6, TRBV5-1 and TRBV20-1.

To demonstrate the VDJtools post-analysis software, TCR beta repertoires were profiled from the peripheral blood of more than 10 young patients with multiple sclerosis. The patients with multiple sclerosis were children and adolescents between roughly 6 and 17 years of age. The sequenced material came from blood. The receptor comes from a girl aged 5 to 17 with multiple sclerosis. The chain employs TRBV7-9 and TRBJ2-7; 9 bases in the middle match TRBD2. The sequenced DNA: TGTGCCAGCAGCCTTAGCGGGAGTAGCGACGAGCAGTACTTC. The encoded protein is CASSLSGSSDEQYF.